This TCR beta chain was observed in a study of human thymus T cells. Having surgery to correct congenital heart defects, healthy Finnish infants acted as the donors. Half of the eight donors gave roughly 0.5-1 mL blood during surgery. Genomic DNA was extracted from every available blood leukocyte. CDR3 length: 13 amino acids. Germline CDR1 and CDR2: SGHRS and YFSETQ. V lost 5 bases and J 6 bases, leaving 15 bases between the germline ends. Profiling relied on immunoSEQ multiplex PCR, and the TCRdb table lists in-frame clones only, not all of them. The sample has 35,000 to 45,000 clones; about 94% are singletons. Study-wide points: Thymic and blood repertoires appeared to show biased V and J gene usage.

About this clone itself: Its antigen remains unknown.

This rearrangement joins TRBV5-1 to TRBJ2-7, with D perhaps TRBD2 (6 bases). The clonotype originates from a boy under two years old with a congenital heart defect but otherwise immunologically healthy. Sequencing was done on a sample of blood. The CDR3: CASRVRGDGEQYF. CDR3 sequence (DNA): TGCGCCAGCAGGGTGCGGGGAGACGGCGAGCAGTACTTC.